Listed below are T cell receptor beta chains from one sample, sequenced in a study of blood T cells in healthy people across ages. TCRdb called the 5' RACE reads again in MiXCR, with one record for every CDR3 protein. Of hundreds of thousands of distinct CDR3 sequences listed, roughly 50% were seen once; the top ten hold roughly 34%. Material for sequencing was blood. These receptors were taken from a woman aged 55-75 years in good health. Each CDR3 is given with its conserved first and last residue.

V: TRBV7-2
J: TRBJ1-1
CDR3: CASSRDRYTEAFF

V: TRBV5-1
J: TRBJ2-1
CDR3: CASRVAGGYNEQFF

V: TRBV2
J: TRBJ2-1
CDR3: CASSTRGLYNEQFF

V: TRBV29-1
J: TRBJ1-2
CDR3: CSVERTGGNYGYTF

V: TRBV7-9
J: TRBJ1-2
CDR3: CASSLARTGAVNYGYTF

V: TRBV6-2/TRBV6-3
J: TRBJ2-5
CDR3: CASSYNRQTRRGQEAQYF

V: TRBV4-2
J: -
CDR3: CASSQDPGGQGYEQYF

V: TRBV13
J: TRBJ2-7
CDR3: CASSLGDNWTPETYEQYF

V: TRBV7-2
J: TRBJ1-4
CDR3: CASSSTGTGGEKLFF

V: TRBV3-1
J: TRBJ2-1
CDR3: CASSQRTGFSYNEQFF

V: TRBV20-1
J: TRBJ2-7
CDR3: CSAREGLAGEDEQYF

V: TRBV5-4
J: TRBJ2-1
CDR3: CASRSPRPGQSYNEQFF

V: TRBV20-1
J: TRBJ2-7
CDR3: CSARTSGGYEQYF

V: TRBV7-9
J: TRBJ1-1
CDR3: CASRRSEGSFVEAFF

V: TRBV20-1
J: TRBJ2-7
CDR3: CSVVLAQYEQYF

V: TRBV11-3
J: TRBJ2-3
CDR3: CASSRQADTNWDTQYF

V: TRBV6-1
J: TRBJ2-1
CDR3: CATGIWGRVDNEQFF

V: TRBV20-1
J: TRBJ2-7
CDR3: CSATGPLAVSYEQYF

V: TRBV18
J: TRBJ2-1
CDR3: CASSEAQSSYNEQFF

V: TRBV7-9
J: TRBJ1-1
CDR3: CASSWGQGTEAFF

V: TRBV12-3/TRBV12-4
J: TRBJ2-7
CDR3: CASSLPGFEQYF

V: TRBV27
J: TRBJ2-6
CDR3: CASRVGSSGANVLTF